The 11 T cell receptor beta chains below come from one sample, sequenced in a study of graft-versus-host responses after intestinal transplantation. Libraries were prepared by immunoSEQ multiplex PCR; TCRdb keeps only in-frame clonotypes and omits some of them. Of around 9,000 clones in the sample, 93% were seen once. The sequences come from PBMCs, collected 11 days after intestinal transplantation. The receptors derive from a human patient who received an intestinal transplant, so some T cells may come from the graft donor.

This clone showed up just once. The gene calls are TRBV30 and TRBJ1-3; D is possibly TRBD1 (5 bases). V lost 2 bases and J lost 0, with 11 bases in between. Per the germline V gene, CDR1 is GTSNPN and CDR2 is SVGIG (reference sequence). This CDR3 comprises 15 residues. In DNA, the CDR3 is TGTGCCTGGAGTAGGGGCCCCAGCTCTGGAAACACCATATATTTT. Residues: CAWSRGPSSGNTIYF.

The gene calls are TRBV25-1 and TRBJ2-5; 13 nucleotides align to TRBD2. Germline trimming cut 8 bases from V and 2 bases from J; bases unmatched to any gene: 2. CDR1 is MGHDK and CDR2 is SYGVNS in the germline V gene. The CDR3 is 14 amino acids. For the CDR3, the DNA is TGTGCCAGCGGGACTAGCGGGGCACAAGAGACCCAGTACTTC. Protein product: CASGTSGAQETQYF.

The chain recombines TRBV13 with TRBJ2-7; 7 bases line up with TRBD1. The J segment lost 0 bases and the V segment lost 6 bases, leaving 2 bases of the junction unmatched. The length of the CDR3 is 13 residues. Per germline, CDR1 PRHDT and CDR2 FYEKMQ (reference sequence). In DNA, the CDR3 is TGTGCCAGCAGGACAGGGAGCTCCTACGAGCAGTACTTC. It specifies CASRTGSSYEQYF.

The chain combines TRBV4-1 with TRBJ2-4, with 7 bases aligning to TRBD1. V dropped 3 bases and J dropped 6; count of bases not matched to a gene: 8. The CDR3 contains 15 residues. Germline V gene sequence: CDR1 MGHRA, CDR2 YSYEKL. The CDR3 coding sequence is TGCGCCAGCAGCCAGCTGACAGGGATAGGAAACATTCAGTACTTC. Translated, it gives CASSQLTGIGNIQYF.

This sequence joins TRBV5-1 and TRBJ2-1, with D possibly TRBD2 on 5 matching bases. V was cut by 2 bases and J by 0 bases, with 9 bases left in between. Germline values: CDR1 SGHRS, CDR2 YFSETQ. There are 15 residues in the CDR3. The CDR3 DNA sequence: TGCGCCAGCAGCTTCGGGGAGAGCTCCTACAATGAGCAGTTCTTC. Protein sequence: CASSFGESSYNEQFF.

CDR3 nucleotide sequence: TGTGCCAGCAGCCTTAATTACGGCGGGGGTCGTGCAGATACGCAGTATTTT. It codes for CASSLNYGGGRADTQYF. The chain recombines TRBV7-8 with TRBJ2-3; 7 nucleotides match TRBD2. J lost 4 bases, V lost 5 bases, and 15 bases had no gene match. CDR1 SGHVS and CDR2 FQNEAQ come from the germline V gene. CDR3 length equals 17 residues. Combining the CDR3 with reference TRBV7-8 and TRBJ2-3 gives the whole variable domain GAGVSQSPRYKVAKRGQDVALRCDPISGHVSLFWYQQALGQGPEFLTYFQNEAQLDKSGLPSDRFFAERPEGSVSTLKIQRTQQEDSAVYLCASSLNYGGGRADTQYFGPGTRLTVL.

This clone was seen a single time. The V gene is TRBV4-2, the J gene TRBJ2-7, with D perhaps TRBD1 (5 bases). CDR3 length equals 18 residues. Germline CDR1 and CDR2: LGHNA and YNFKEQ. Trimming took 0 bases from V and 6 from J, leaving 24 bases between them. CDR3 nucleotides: TGTGCCAGCAGCCAAGACTTACTCCTCTCGGGCATAGGGGCCGAGCAGTACTTC. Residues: CASSQDLLLSGIGAEQYF.

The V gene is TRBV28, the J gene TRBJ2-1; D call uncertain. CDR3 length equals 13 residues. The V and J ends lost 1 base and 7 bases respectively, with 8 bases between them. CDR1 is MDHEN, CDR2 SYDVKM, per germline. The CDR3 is CASSLSFVNEQFF. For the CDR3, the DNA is TGTGCCAGCAGTTTATCGTTTGTAAATGAGCAGTTCTTC.

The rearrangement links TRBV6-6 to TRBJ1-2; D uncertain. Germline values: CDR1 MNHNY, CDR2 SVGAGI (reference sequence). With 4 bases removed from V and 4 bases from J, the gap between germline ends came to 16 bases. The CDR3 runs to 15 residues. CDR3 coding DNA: TGTGCCAGCAGTTCTGACTCCGCCGGGGTCTATGGCTACACCTTC. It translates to CASSSDSAGVYGYTF.

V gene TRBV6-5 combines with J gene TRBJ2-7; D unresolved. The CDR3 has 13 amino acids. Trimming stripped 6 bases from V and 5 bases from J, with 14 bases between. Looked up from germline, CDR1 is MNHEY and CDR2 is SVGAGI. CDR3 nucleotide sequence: TGTGCCAGCAGACCCCAAGGAGAAGACGAGCAGTACTTC. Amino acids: CASRPQGEDEQYF.

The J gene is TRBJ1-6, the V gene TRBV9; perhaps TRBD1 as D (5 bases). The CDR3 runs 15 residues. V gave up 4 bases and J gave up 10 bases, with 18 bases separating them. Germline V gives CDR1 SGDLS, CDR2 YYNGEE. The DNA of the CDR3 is TGTGCCAGCAGCTGGGGCGGGGATGAGGGGTCACCCCTCCACTTT. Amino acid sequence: CASSWGGDEGSPLHF.